This TCR beta chain was found in a study of T-cell reconstitution after alpha-beta-depleted transplantation in children. Preparation of the TCRbeta library used unique molecular identifiers. TCRdb passed the PCR reads through MiXCR, listing each CDR3 protein once. The sample carries approximately 290,000 distinct CDR3 sequences, roughly 10% recorded once. CDR3 length equals 18 residues. The J segment lost 6 bases and the V segment lost 5 bases, leaving 15 bases of the junction unmatched. Germline V CDR1 and CDR2: SGHAT, FQNNGV. Findings and caveats of the study: Recipient T cells and thymic progenitors that survived gave rise to the high TCRbeta diversity observed at day 60 in some patients. By about two months after transplant, alpha-beta T cells reportedly arose from several hundred graft clones that had expanded. After one year, T-cell counts and TCRbeta diversity mostly came from new T cells.

This clonotype was counted at least ten times. No antigen is known for it. This clonotype was sampled from a male patient under 10 years old who had a stem cell transplant for chronic granulomatous disease, so the T cells may come from the graft donor. The chain couples TRBV11-2 to TRBJ2-3, with TRBD2 matching 12 bases. The source was peripheral blood, collected 180 days after TCRalphabeta/CD19-depleted stem cell transplant. The DNA of the CDR3 is TGTGCCAGCAGCCGACAGACTCTACTAGCGGGAGGATATGATACGCAGTATTTT. It encodes CASSRQTLLAGGYDTQYF.